The next 16 T cell receptor beta chains were all read from a single sample in a study of beta chain features in type 1 diabetes. The whole isolated RNA underwent reverse transcription, so sequencing captured expressed TCRB transcripts. Generated by immunoSEQ multiplex PCR, the TCRdb table keeps only in-frame clones and is missing some. The repertoire holds some 330,000 clones, with 9.5% to 11% as singletons. Sequencing input: naive CD4+ T cells from blood. These TCRs come from a woman aged 25 to 39 in good health.

A few counts support this clone. J is TRBJ2-7 and V is TRBV11-2, with 10 bases lining up with TRBD1. Germline V gene lookup returns CDR1 SGHAT and CDR2 FQNNGV. Trimming took 5 bases from V and 6 from J; bases not matched to a gene: 10. The CDR3 extends over 15 amino acids. CDR3 coding DNA: TGTGCCAGCAGCCCGGGACAGGGGATGTGGGGCGAGCAGTACTTC. Translating gives CASSPGQGMWGEQYF.

This clone was seen a handful of times. This chain connects TRBV6-6 to TRBJ2-6; the D is unclear. V was cut by 5 bases and J by 0 bases, with 5 bases left in between. This CDR3 region has 14 residues. Germline values: CDR1 MNHNY, CDR2 SVGAGI (reference sequence). The CDR3, as DNA: TGTGCCAGCAGTCGGTTCTCTGGGGCCAACGTCCTGACTTTC. This encodes CASSRFSGANVLTF.

This clone was seen a handful of times. The gene calls are TRBV18 and TRBJ2-1; a weak D match, TRBD1 (5 bases). V dropped 2 bases and J dropped 4 bases, with 9 bases sitting between them. This CDR3 is 14 amino acids long. Per germline, CDR1 KGHSH and CDR2 LQKENI. CDR3 sequence reads: CASSPGQSYNEQFF. Here the CDR3 DNA reads TGTGCCAGCTCACCAGGACAATCTTACAATGAGCAGTTCTTC.

The table lists this clone with a few counts. The V gene is TRBV4-3, the J gene TRBJ2-3; 9 nucleotides agree with TRBD2. This CDR3 is 19 amino acids long. Unmatched junction bases numbered 17, after V lost 3 bases and J lost 4 bases. Germline CDR1 reads LGHNA; CDR2 reads YSLEER. The CDR3 reads CASSHYPRGTSRHADTQYF. The CDR3 nucleotides read TGCGCCAGCAGCCATTACCCACGGGGGACTAGCCGTCACGCAGATACGCAGTATTTT.

The chain carries TRBV9 and TRBJ2-7, with 12 nucleotides matching TRBD2. Trimming removed 4 bases from V and 3 bases from J; junction bases left unmatched: 5. The germline gives CDR1 SGDLS, CDR2 YYNGEE. CDR3 length: 15 amino acids. CDR3 protein: CASSPGLAGIYEQYF. For the CDR3, the DNA is TGTGCCAGCAGCCCAGGACTAGCGGGAATCTACGAGCAGTACTTC.

V is TRBV6-1 and J is TRBJ1-2, with TRBD1 as a possible D gene (6 bases). The CDR3 sequence is 12 residues long. Germline V CDR1 and CDR2: MNHNS, SASEGT. Between the trimmed V and J ends, which lost 10 bases and 4 bases, there was a span of 13 bases. DNA of the CDR3: TGTGCCAATCCGACAGGAACCTATGGCTACACCTTC. This translates into CANPTGTYGYTF.

The rearrangement uses TRBV2 and TRBJ1-4, with 8 bases that match TRBD1. V was pared by 6 bases and J by 7 bases, with 7 bases of the junction left unmatched. The CDR3 is 14 amino acids. Germline CDR1 and CDR2: SNHLY and FYNNEI. The CDR3 nucleotides read TGTGCCAGCAGCGACAGGGGTTTGGGTGAAAAACTGTTTTTT. Translating it yields CASSDRGLGEKLFF.

This clone was observed a handful of times. The chain recombines TRBV6-6 with TRBJ1-1; tentatively, D is TRBD1 (5 bases). The V and J ends lost 2 bases and 1 base respectively, with 5 bases between them. Germline CDR1 reads MNHNY; CDR2 reads SVGAGI (reference sequence). This CDR3 has 13 residues. The CDR3 sequence is CASSYQGNTEAFF. The CDR3 DNA is TGTGCCAGCAGTTACCAGGGGAACACTGAAGCTTTCTTT.

V gene TRBV9 combines with J gene TRBJ2-3, with TRBD2 as a possible D gene (6 bases). Germline V gene lookup returns CDR1 SGDLS and CDR2 YYNGEE. The CDR3 runs to 16 residues. V was shortened by 4 bases and J by 0 bases, with 15 bases between the two germline ends. The CDR3 DNA follows: TGTGCCAGCAGCTCCATAGGAGGGGCCAGCACAGATACGCAGTATTTT. Encoded protein: CASSSIGGASTDTQYF.

The V and J genes are TRBV6-5 and TRBJ2-7; the match to TRBD1 covers 8 bases. V lost 6 bases to trimming and J lost 4 bases; unmatched junction nucleotides: 11. Germline CDR1 is MNHEY and CDR2 is SVGAGI. This CDR3 spans 15 amino acids. CDR3 amino acids: CASRGGGTGDYEQYF. Written as DNA, the CDR3 is TGTGCCAGCAGGGGCGGTGGGACAGGCGATTACGAGCAGTACTTC.

This clone was found a few times. V is TRBV5-1 and J is TRBJ2-3; D uncertain. Germline CDR1 SGHRS, CDR2 YFSETQ. This CDR3 contains 13 residues. V gave up 1 base and J gave up 3 bases, with 6 bases separating them. The DNA for the CDR3 is TGCGCCAGCAGCTTGCTTTCTACAGATACGCAGTATTTT. Protein product: CASSLLSTDTQYF.

This clone was detected a few times. The rearrangement uses TRBV30 and TRBJ2-1; the match to TRBD1 covers 8 bases. The CDR3 runs to 12 residues. CDR1 GTSNPN and CDR2 SVGIG come from the germline V gene (reference sequence). Unmatched junction bases numbered 9, after V lost 5 bases and J lost 12 bases. The CDR3 bases are TGTGCCTGGGGACAGGGACCCGGGGGGCAGTTCTTC. This gives the protein CAWGQGPGGQFF. The variable domain in full, with the rest retrieved from reference TRBV30 and TRBJ2-1, is SQTIHQWPATLVQPVGSPLSLECTVEGTSNPNLYWYRQAAGRGLQLLFYSVGIGQISSEVPQNLSASRPQDRQFILSSKKLLLSDSGFYLCAWGQGPGGQFFGPGTRLTVL.

The chain recombines TRBV29-1 with TRBJ2-3; TRBD2 might be the D (5 bases). Trimming pared 6 bases from V and 5 bases from J, leaving 24 bases between. CDR1 and CDR2 (germline): SQVTM, ANQGSEA. The length of the CDR3 is 16 residues. CDR3 sequence: CSVRGPSLPGGDTQYF. DNA of the CDR3: TGCAGCGTGAGAGGGCCCAGTCTCCCCGGAGGAGATACGCAGTATTTT.

The chain employs TRBV19 and TRBJ2-3; D is perhaps TRBD2 (5 bases). Germline V lookup: CDR1 LNHDA, CDR2 SQIVND (reference sequence). V was shortened by 7 bases and J by 0 bases, with 11 bases between the two germline ends. The CDR3 runs to 14 residues. Here the CDR3 DNA reads TGTGCCAGTAACAAGCGGCCGAGCACAGATACGCAGTATTTT. Translated: CASNKRPSTDTQYF. Full variable domain (rest looked up from reference TRBV19 and TRBJ2-3): DGGITQSPKYLFRKEGQNVTLSCEQNLNHDAMYWYRQDPGQGLRLIYYSQIVNDFQKGDIAEGYSVSREKKESFPLTVTSAQKNPTAFYLCASNKRPSTDTQYFGPGTRLTVL.

The chain is built from TRBV4-3 and TRBJ1-2; possibly TRBD1 for D (5 bases). This CDR3 is 15 amino acids long. Trimming stripped 1 base from V and 8 bases from J, with 17 bases between. The germline CDR1 and CDR2 sequences are LGHNA and YSLEER. The CDR3 sequence: CASSQARRGVGGYTF. The CDR3 DNA is TGCGCCAGCAGCCAAGCTCGGCGGGGGGTGGGGGGCTACACCTTC.

V usage is TRBV27 and J usage is TRBJ2-3; a weak D match, TRBD2 (6 bases). Germline lookup yields CDR1 MNHEY and CDR2 SMNVEV (reference sequence). The CDR3 spans 15 residues. The V end lost 6 bases, the J end lost 7 bases, and 20 bases lay between the germline ends. The CDR3: CASRRTIQYGNTQYF. The CDR3 nucleotides are TGTGCCAGCAGGAGGACTATCCAGTACGGGAATACGCAGTATTTT.